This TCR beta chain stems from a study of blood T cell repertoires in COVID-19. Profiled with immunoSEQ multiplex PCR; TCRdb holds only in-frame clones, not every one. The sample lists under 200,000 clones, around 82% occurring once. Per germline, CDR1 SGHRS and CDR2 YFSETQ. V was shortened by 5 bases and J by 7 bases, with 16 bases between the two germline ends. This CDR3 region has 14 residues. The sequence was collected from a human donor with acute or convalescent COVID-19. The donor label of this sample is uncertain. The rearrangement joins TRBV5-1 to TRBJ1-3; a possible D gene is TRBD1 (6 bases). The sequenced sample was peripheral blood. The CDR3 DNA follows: TGCGCCAGCAGTCAACAGGGTTCAGGCAACACCATATATTTT. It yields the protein CASSQQGSGNTIYF.